The sequence of this T cell receptor beta chain was determined in a study of T cell responses to AZD1222 COVID-19 vaccine. General study points: White British donors predominated, females outnumbered males, and clonal diversity was possibly underestimated. Baseline testing showed seropositivity in only five to seven AZD1222 recipients.

The table came from immunoSEQ multiplex PCR; TCRdb's copy has only in-frame clones and leaves some out. The sample gives over 120,000 clones, about 91% of which show up once; roughly 3.6% is in the top ten. Only a few counts were recorded for this clone. The target antigen is unknown. V lost 4 bases, J lost 7 bases, and 4 bases stayed unmatched. This CDR3 is built from 14 residues. Germline values: CDR1 SGHTA, CDR2 FQGNSA. The rearrangement uses TRBV7-2 and TRBJ1-4; 9 bases match TRBD1. The source is an adult who received the AZD1222 COVID-19 vaccine. This specimen was peripheral blood, taken 28 days after the second AZD1222 dose. CDR3 protein: CASSSGQGFEKLFF. The CDR3 nucleotides are TGTGCCAGCAGCTCGGGACAGGGTTTTGAAAAACTGTTTTTT.